This section outlines one T cell receptor beta chain sequence together with its context. The data stem from a study of shared clonotypes between healthy human individuals. V was clipped by 5 bases and J by 1 base, with 15 bases between them. The germline CDR1 and CDR2 sequences are SEHNR and FQNEAQ (reference sequence). The CDR3 runs 16 residues. Some clones are missing from TCRdb's copy, which holds only in-frame ones; the method was immunoSEQ multiplex PCR. The sample consists of more than 2 million clones, around 95% of them appearing once. The receptor's source is a man in his late teens or twenties in good health. The specimen was naive CD4+ T cells sorted from blood. Subset given: CD45RA+ positively selected. The genes are TRBV7-9 and TRBJ2-1, with D perhaps matching TRBD2 (5 bases). CDR3 in amino acids: CASSLGGTSSYNEQFF. The CDR3 DNA follows: TGTGCCAGCAGCCTAGGAGGCACATCATCCTACAATGAGCAGTTCTTC.